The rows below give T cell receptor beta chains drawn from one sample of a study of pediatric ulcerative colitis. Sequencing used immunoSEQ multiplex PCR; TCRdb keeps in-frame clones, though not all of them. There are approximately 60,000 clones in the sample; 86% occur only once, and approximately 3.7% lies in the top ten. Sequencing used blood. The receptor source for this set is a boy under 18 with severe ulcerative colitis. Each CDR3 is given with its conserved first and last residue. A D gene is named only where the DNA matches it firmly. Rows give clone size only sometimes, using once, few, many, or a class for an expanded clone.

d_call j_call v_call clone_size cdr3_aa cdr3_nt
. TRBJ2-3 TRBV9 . CASSATDTQYF TGTGCCAGCAGCGCAACCGATACGCAGTATTTT
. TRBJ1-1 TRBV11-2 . CASSLAPTIDSDTEAFF TGTGCCAGCAGCTTAGCTCCCACAATAGACAGTGACACTGAAGCTTTCTTT
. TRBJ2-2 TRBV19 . CASSSRKTGELFF TGTGCCAGTAGCTCCCGTAAAACCGGGGAGCTGTTTTTT
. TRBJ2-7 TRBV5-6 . CASSSGLGQNYEQYF TGTGCCAGCAGCTCCGGGTTGGGACAAAACTACGAGCAGTACTTC
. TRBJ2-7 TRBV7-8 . CASSVISGSGDEQYF TGTGCCAGCAGCGTTATCTCAGGTTCAGGAGACGAGCAGTACTTC
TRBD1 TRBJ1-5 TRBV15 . CATSNRGRSWTQHF TGTGCCACCAGCAACAGGGGGCGATCGTGGACCCAGCATTTT
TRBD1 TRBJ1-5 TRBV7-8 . CASSSLDRGRDQPQHF TGTGCCAGCAGCTCACTCGACAGGGGAAGAGACCAGCCCCAGCATTTT
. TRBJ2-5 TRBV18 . CASSPTGMETQYF TGTGCCAGCTCACCAACAGGGATGGAGACCCAGTACTTC
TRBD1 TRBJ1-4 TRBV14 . CASSQDDRGGEKLFF TGTGCCAGCAGCCAAGATGACAGGGGTGGTGAAAAACTGTTTTTT
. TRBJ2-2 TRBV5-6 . CASRDVTGELFF TGTGCCAGCAGGGATGTTACCGGGGAGCTGTTTTTT
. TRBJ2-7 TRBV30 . CAWSVYPRGPYYEQYF TGTGCCTGGAGTGTATATCCCCGCGGGCCTTACTACGAGCAGTACTTC
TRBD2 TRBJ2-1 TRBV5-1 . CASSSSGRDWDEQFF TGCGCCAGCAGCTCTAGCGGGAGGGATTGGGATGAGCAGTTCTTC
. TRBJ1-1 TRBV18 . CASQETGIMNTEAFF TGTGCCAGTCAGGAGACCGGAATCATGAACACTGAAGCTTTCTTT
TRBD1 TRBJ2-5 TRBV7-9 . CASSLAGTGVETQYF TGTGCCAGCAGCTTGGCCGGGACAGGGGTTGAGACCCAGTACTTC
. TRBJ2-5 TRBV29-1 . CSVDSNGETQYF TGCAGCGTGGATTCGAATGGAGAGACCCAGTACTTC
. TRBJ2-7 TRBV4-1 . CASSRSGLSSYEQYF TGCGCCAGCAGCCGGAGCGGGCTGAGCTCCTACGAGCAGTACTTC
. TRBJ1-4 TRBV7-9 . CASSSVGQGEGNEKLFF TGTGCCAGCAGCTCAGTAGGTCAGGGCGAGGGCAATGAAAAACTGTTTTTT
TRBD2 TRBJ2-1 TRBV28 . CASTTGGRDNEQFF TGTGCCAGCACCACGGGGGGGCGGGATAATGAGCAGTTCTTC
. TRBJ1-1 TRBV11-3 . CASSLVPSRDVFEAFF TGTGCCAGCAGCTTAGTGCCCAGCCGGGACGTCTTTGAAGCTTTCTTT
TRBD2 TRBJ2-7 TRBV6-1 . CASSEALHLGMREHEQYF TGTGCCAGCAGTGAAGCGCTTCACCTCGGGATGCGGGAGCACGAGCAGTACTTC
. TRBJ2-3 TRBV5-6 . CASSLLSEGFTDTQYF TGTGCCAGCAGCTTGCTCTCGGAGGGATTTACAGATACGCAGTATTTT
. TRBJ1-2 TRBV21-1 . CASSNAGGGTEGYGYTF TGTGCCAGCAGCAACGCCGGTGGGGGGACAGAGGGCTATGGCTACACCTTC
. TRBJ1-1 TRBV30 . CAWSRKNTEAFF TGTGCCTGGAGTCGGAAAAACACTGAAGCTTTCTTT
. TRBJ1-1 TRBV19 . CASSIQANTEAFF TGTGCCAGTAGTATACAGGCGAACACTGAAGCTTTCTTT
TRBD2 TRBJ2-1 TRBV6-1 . CASSGLAGYNEQFF TGTGCCAGCAGTGGGCTAGCGGGGTACAATGAGCAGTTCTTC
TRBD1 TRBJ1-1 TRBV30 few CASNRGGPEAFF TGTGCCTCTAACAGGGGAGGGCCTGAAGCTTTCTTT
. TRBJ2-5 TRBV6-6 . CASSLESETQYF TGTGCCAGCAGTCTCGAATCCGAGACCCAGTACTTC
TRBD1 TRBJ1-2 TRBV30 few CAWAPGQDNVHF TGTGCCTGGGCGCCGGGACAGGACAACGTTCACTTC
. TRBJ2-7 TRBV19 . CASSIDTGSTYEQYF TGTGCCAGTAGTATCGACACAGGGTCCACCTACGAGCAGTACTTC
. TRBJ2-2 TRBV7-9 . CASSLQRDTGELFF TGTGCCAGCAGTTTACAGCGAGACACCGGGGAGCTGTTTTTT
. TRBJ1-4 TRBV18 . CASSPVEGATNEKLFF TGTGCCAGCTCACCAGTCGAGGGGGCAACTAATGAAAAACTGTTTTTT
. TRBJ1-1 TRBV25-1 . CVSSESQGWDTEAFF TGTGTCAGCAGTGAATCTCAGGGCTGGGACACTGAAGCTTTCTTT
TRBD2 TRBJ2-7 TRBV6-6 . CASSLAGGTSEQYF TGTGCCAGCAGCTTAGCGGGAGGAACCAGCGAGCAGTACTTC
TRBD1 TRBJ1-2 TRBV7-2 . CASSFSRDRDRANYGYTF TGTGCCAGCAGCTTTTCCCGGGACAGGGATCGAGCTAACTATGGCTACACCTTC
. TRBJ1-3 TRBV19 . CASKGGNTIYF TGTGCCAGTAAGGGGGGAAACACCATATATTTT
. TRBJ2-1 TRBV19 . CASSLGSSSYNEQFF TGTGCCAGTAGTCTTGGCAGTAGCTCCTACAATGAGCAGTTCTTC
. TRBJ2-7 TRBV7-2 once CASSLEGRTYEQYF TGTGCCAGCAGCCTAGAGGGGAGAACCTACGAGCAGTACTTC
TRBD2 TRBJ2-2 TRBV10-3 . CAISESTSAGELFF TGTGCCATCAGTGAGTCTACTAGCGCCGGGGAGCTGTTTTTT
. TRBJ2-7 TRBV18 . CASSVLADSYEQYF TGTGCCAGCTCAGTCTTAGCGGACTCCTACGAGCAGTACTTC
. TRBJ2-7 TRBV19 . CASSMGASDSYEQYF TGTGCCAGTAGTATGGGGGCTAGCGACTCCTACGAGCAGTACTTC
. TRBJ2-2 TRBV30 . CAWSRVDTGELFF TGTGCCTGGAGTCGGGTGGACACCGGGGAGCTGTTTTTT
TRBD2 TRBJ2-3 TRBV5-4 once CASKRSSGRGDTQYF TGTGCCAGCAAGCGGTCTAGCGGGAGGGGCGATACGCAGTATTTT